These 21 T cell receptor beta chains came from one sample sequenced in a study of cytomegalovirus exposure and HLA in healthy donors. With 60 Vbeta and 13 Jbeta primers, the PCR was carried out. Here immunoSEQ multiplex PCR was the method, and the copy in TCRdb shows in-frame clones only, minus some. The table records some 45,000 clones, 75% to 90% of them present only once. Sequenced sample: PBMCs. These receptors all come from a middle-aged woman in good health and CMV-seropositive.

The V call is TRBV5-1, the J call TRBJ1-1; 9 bases agree with TRBD1. Germline V CDR1 and CDR2: SGHRS, YFSETQ. This CDR3 is built from 15 residues. The V segment lost 7 bases and the J segment 3 bases; nucleotides outside the gene matches: 10. This CDR3 reads CASLPGTGPYTEAFF. The CDR3 nucleotides are TGCGCCAGCCTTCCAGGGACAGGGCCCTACACTGAAGCTTTCTTT.

This chain links TRBV5-1 with TRBJ1-5, with TRBD1 matching over 9 bases. The CDR3 has 15 residues. The V gene's germline CDR1 is SGHRS and CDR2 YFSETQ. The trim removed 0 bases at V and 5 bases at J, leaving 3 bases unmatched. CDR3 protein: CASSLGTGVYQPQHF. In nucleotides, the CDR3 is TGCGCCAGCAGCTTGGGGACAGGGGTTTATCAGCCCCAGCATTTT. The whole variable domain, filled in from reference TRBV5-1 and TRBJ1-5, reads KAGVTQTPRYLIKTRGQQVTLSCSPISGHRSVSWYQQTPGQGLQFLFEYFSETQRNKGNFPGRFSGRQFSNSRSEMNVSTLELGDSALYLCASSLGTGVYQPQHFGDGTRLSIL.

The chain joins TRBV7-9 to TRBJ2-3; a weak D match, TRBD2 (6 bases). Germline CDR1 and CDR2: SEHNR and FQNEAQ (reference sequence). Trimming took 6 bases from V and 7 from J, leaving 23 bases between them. The CDR3 is 16 residues long. The CDR3 protein is CASSQGLTFGNHTQYF. The CDR3 DNA sequence: TGTGCCAGCAGTCAAGGACTAACATTTGGTAACCATACGCAGTATTTT.

This chain links TRBV5-4 with TRBJ2-7; D call uncertain. Trimming took off 2 bases at V and 3 bases at J, with 9 bases between the two ends. The CDR3 extends over 13 amino acids. Germline CDR1 and CDR2: SGHNT and YYREEE (reference sequence). The CDR3 coding sequence is TGTGCCAGCAGCTTTGGTACCGGCTACGAGCAGTACTTC. Protein sequence: CASSFGTGYEQYF. Full variable domain (remainder filled in from reference TRBV5-4 and TRBJ2-7): ETGVTQSPTHLIKTRGQQVTLRCSSQSGHNTVSWYQQALGQGPQFIFQYYREEENGRGNFPPRFSGLQFPNYSSELNVNALELDDSALYLCASSFGTGYEQYFGPGTRLTVT.

The chain links TRBV7-2 to TRBJ2-7; 7 bases are a match to TRBD1. There are 15 residues in the CDR3. Germline V gives CDR1 SGHTA, CDR2 FQGNSA. J lost 2 bases, V lost 5 bases, and 9 bases had no gene match. The CDR3: CASSPGTVGTYEQYF. CDR3 nucleotide sequence: TGTGCCAGCAGCCCAGGGACAGTGGGTACCTACGAGCAGTACTTC.

The genes are TRBV5-4 and TRBJ2-7, with TRBD1 matching over 7 bases. The germline CDR1 and CDR2 sequences are SGHNT and YYREEE (reference sequence). The CDR3 runs to 15 residues. V trimming: 4 bases; J trimming: 5 bases; junction bases outside the gene matches: 12. This CDR3 is CASSTRTGYPNEQYF. The CDR3 coding sequence is TGTGCCAGCAGCACTCGGACAGGCTATCCGAACGAGCAGTACTTC.

The genes are TRBV13 and TRBJ2-7, with D possibly being TRBD1 (5 bases). V dropped 4 bases and J dropped 1 base, with 8 bases sitting between them. The CDR3 is 13 amino acids. Germline V CDR1 and CDR2: PRHDT, FYEKMQ (reference sequence). The chain's CDR3 is CASSSQESYEQYF. CDR3 DNA: TGTGCCAGCAGCTCACAGGAGTCCTACGAGCAGTACTTC.

The table lists this clone with a few counts. V is TRBV23-1 and J is TRBJ1-2, with 7 bases lining up with TRBD1. Being an ORF, TRBV23-1 has a function that is uncertain. This CDR3 has 15 residues. The ends lost 7 bases at V and 2 bases at J; junction bases unmatched: 10. The CDR3 reads CASIPRDRENYGYTF. The CDR3, as DNA: TGCGCCAGCATTCCCCGGGACAGAGAAAACTATGGCTACACCTTC.

The V and J genes are TRBV5-4 and TRBJ2-1; 9 positions match TRBD2. Trimming at V came to 3 bases and at J to 7 bases, leaving 11 bases not matched to a gene. This CDR3 is 16 amino acids long. The germline gives CDR1 SGHNT, CDR2 YYREEE (reference sequence). CDR3 DNA sequence: TGTGCCAGCAGCTCGCTGGCGGGAGGGGCTCGGAATGAGCAGTTCTTC. Its protein is CASSSLAGGARNEQFF.

This chain links TRBV7-9 with TRBJ2-2; no firm D call. V was cut by 2 bases and J by 0 bases, with 13 bases left in between. The germline gives CDR1 SEHNR, CDR2 FQNEAQ (reference sequence). The CDR3 is 17 residues long. The CDR3 region is CASSLSVQIANTGELFF. In nucleotides, the CDR3 is TGTGCCAGCAGCTTATCCGTACAGATCGCGAACACCGGGGAGCTGTTTTTT.

The CDR3 sequence is CASSFGRVNGYTF. DNA for the CDR3: TGTGCCAGCAGTTTCGGCAGGGTTAATGGCTACACCTTC. The chain combines TRBV28 with TRBJ1-2, with D perhaps matching TRBD1 (5 bases). Deletions cut 3 bases from V and 6 bases from J, with 11 bases between. This CDR3 is built from 13 residues. Germline-derived CDR1 and CDR2 are MDHEN and SYDVKM.

This clone was observed a single time. The rearrangement uses TRBV11-2 and TRBJ2-5; TRBD2 matches at 8 bases. From germline, CDR1 is SGHAT and CDR2 FQNNGV. V shed 3 bases and J 1 base; nucleotides not matched to a gene: 4. The CDR3 runs 15 residues. CDR3: CASSFAGGTQETQYF. The DNA of the CDR3 is TGTGCCAGCAGCTTTGCGGGAGGCACCCAAGAGACCCAGTACTTC.

Regarding this clone: Other DNA sequences in the sample encode the same CDR3. This chain links TRBV9 with TRBJ2-1, with 8 bases matching TRBD2. CDR3 size: 16 residues. The germline V gene encodes CDR1 SGDLS and CDR2 YYNGEE. The trim removed 3 bases at V and 5 bases at J, leaving 10 bases unmatched. CDR3 in DNA: TGTGCCAGCAGCGCAGGCGGGGGGACTAGTCACAATGAGCAGTTCTTC. It is translated as CASSAGGGTSHNEQFF. Together with reference TRBV9 and TRBJ2-1, the CDR3 gives the full variable domain: DSGVTQTPKHLITATGQRVTLRCSPRSGDLSVYWYQQSLDQGLQFLIQYYNGEERAKGNILERFSAQQFPDLHSELNLSSLELGDSALYFCASSAGGGTSHNEQFFGPGTRLTVL.

This chain uses TRBV5-5 with TRBJ1-5, with D uncertain. The germline CDR1 and CDR2 sequences are SGHKS and YYEKEE (reference sequence). Trimming took 0 bases from V and 1 from J, leaving 11 bases between them. The CDR3 contains 16 residues. The CDR3: CASSLGGRGSNQPQHF. Here the CDR3 DNA reads TGTGCCAGCAGCTTGGGAGGGCGTGGAAGCAATCAGCCCCAGCATTTT.

The chain joins TRBV19 to TRBJ1-2, with D maybe TRBD1 (6 bases). Germline loops: CDR1 LNHDA, CDR2 SQIVND (reference sequence). This CDR3 spans 16 amino acids. Trimming shortened V by 4 bases and J by 1 base, and 16 bases separated the two germline ends. CDR3 in amino acids: CASSRQVPSLNYGYTF. CDR3 DNA: TGTGCCAGTAGTAGACAGGTTCCTTCCCTTAACTATGGCTACACCTTC.

DNA for the CDR3: TGTGCCAGTAGTATAGACCCCCGGACAGGGGCGGACACTGAAGCTTTCTTT. Its translation is CASSIDPRTGADTEAFF. The chain combines TRBV19 with TRBJ1-1; 9 bases map to TRBD1. The junction had 8 bases not matched to a gene; V was cut back by 0 bases and J by 3 bases. Germline-derived CDR1 and CDR2 are LNHDA and SQIVND (reference sequence). This CDR3 comprises 17 residues.

The chain links TRBV13 to TRBJ1-6, with D possibly TRBD1 on 6 matching bases. The germline gives CDR1 PRHDT, CDR2 FYEKMQ (reference sequence). V was clipped by 1 base and J by 0 bases, with 13 bases between them. This CDR3 is built from 18 residues. The CDR3 bases are TGTGCCAGCAGCTTAGCGGACAGAGTGTACTCCTATAATTCACCCCTCCACTTT. It is translated as CASSLADRVYSYNSPLHF.

The V gene is TRBV18, the J gene TRBJ2-5, with TRBD2 identical over 10 bases. The ends lost 4 bases at V and 3 bases at J; junction bases unmatched: 2. CDR1 is KGHSH and CDR2 is LQKENI in the germline V gene. This CDR3 has 14 residues. The DNA for the CDR3 is TGTGCCAGCTCACGCAGCGGGGGGGAAGAGACCCAGTACTTC. Its translation: CASSRSGGEETQYF.

The chain links TRBV18 to TRBJ2-7; 9 bases are shared with TRBD2. Trimming cost V 0 bases and J 2 bases; bases outside gene matches: 5. Looked up from germline, CDR1 is KGHSH and CDR2 is LQKENI. The CDR3 contains 16 residues. This chain's CDR3 is CASSPPASGGTYEQYF. The CDR3 region has the DNA TGTGCCAGCTCACCACCTGCCAGCGGGGGGACCTACGAGCAGTACTTC.

This chain connects TRBV6-4 to TRBJ2-3; perhaps TRBD1 as D (5 bases). Trimming took 3 bases from V and 6 from J, leaving 16 bases between them. Germline lookup yields CDR1 MRHNA and CDR2 SNTAGT. This CDR3 region has 15 residues. The chain's CDR3 is CASSETSVGRDTQYF. CDR3 DNA: TGTGCCAGCAGTGAAACGAGTGTGGGGCGGGATACGCAGTATTTT.

The rearrangement uses TRBV15 and TRBJ1-4; 7 bases line up with TRBD1. V lost 1 base, J lost 6 bases, and 2 bases stayed unmatched. The germline V gene encodes CDR1 LNHNV and CDR2 YYDKDF (reference sequence). The CDR3 covers 14 residues. The CDR3, as DNA: TGTGCCACCAGCAGAGTACAGGGGCATGAAAAACTGTTTTTT. The encoded protein is CATSRVQGHEKLFF. Together with reference TRBV15 and TRBJ1-4, the CDR3 gives the full variable domain: DAMVIQNPRYQVTQFGKPVTLSCSQTLNHNVMYWYQQKSSQAPKLLFHYYDKDFNNEADTPDNFQSRRPNTSFCFLDIRSPGLGDTAMYLCATSRVQGHEKLFFGSGTQLSVL.